The entry below describes one T cell receptor (beta chain). Which antigen it targets is not known. Base qualities are not provided; no much larger clone lies one nucleotide away. The record originates from a study of immune evolution from preneoplasia to lung adenocarcinoma (dated by TCRdb to the early 2020s). As for the study more broadly: HLA loss of heterozygosity was seen in roughly 6.6%, 14% and 36% of AIS, MIA and ADC lesions, and in no AAH lesions. The study used immune gene expression, TCR sequencing and multiplex immunofluorescence to profile the immune contexture of lung adenocarcinoma precursors and invasive adenocarcinoma. Sample size was based on specimen availability rather than a prior power calculation. According to the study, about 100 samples were used for TCR sequencing. TCR sequencing data came from approximately 56 patients. The overall cohort was made up of around 50 patients with pulmonary nodules who had surgical resection. Resected precursor lesions (AAH, AIS, MIA) and invasive adenocarcinomas were each compared against paired morphologically normal lung tissue. Whole exome sequencing and methylation data from the same cohort of nodules were integrated with the immune data. POLYSOLVER was used to infer class I HLA alleles from exome data, and LOHHLA was used to detect allele-specific HLA loss.

TCR beta CDR3 regions were sequenced from DNA using the immunoSEQ hsTCRbeta Kit. The authors' pipeline ran thus. The ImmunoSEQ Analyzer was used to analyse the TCR sequencing data. T cell clonality was calculated on productive rearrangements as 1 minus Pielou's evenness. The inverse Simpson index, applied to productive templates, was used to measure T cell diversity. T cell density was defined as TCR beta template counts normalized to usable DNA, with usable DNA estimated by amplification and sequencing of housekeeping genes. Two-sided Kruskal-Wallis tests were used to compare TCR metrics across histologic stages. Not all clones reach the TCRdb copy of this immuneACCESS table, which keeps in-frame sequences only. Checked studies attribute under half of the gap to unresolved V genes and leave the rest unexplained. That table is the source of V, J and clone size, and D and trimming were worked out from the DNA. Across this sample there are fewer than 6,500 clones, with around 69% seen only once. Approximately 9.8% of the sample goes to the ten largest clones.

From cysteine to phenylalanine, the CDR3 is 15 amino acids long. Only CDR3 DNA is held: 45 bases, read in frame from base 1. Sequences MNHEY (CDR1) and SMNVEV (CDR2) are obtained from the germline V gene (reference sequence). V is shortened by 8 bases, J by 3 bases, and the region joining them spans 18 bases. Resection was performed on patients in Japan or China between about 2013 and 2018. Two lung cancer pathologists independently confirmed the histologic diagnosis of each case on H&E slides. Premalignant or tumor cells were enriched for nucleic acid extraction by macro-dissection performed after pathologic assessment. FFPE tissue was used for DNA isolation with the AllPrep DNA/RNA FFPE Kit. What the research found in general, with its limitations: KRAS-mutant nodules showed the highest T cell clonality compared with EGFR-mutant or double wild-type lesions. The findings rested on association rather than direct causation, and larger cohorts with long-term follow-up and longitudinal biopsies were considered necessary. Normal lung had the highest top T cell clone frequencies, and these frequencies appeared to fall progressively from AAH through AIS, MIA and invasive adenocarcinoma. Clonality was highest in normal lung, while later-stage lesions appeared to have lower clonality but higher T cell density and diversity. All patients were from Japan and China, so applicability to Western populations was uncertain.

The sequence came from a donor at least 70 years old with lung adenocarcinoma. The sample was FFPE lung adenocarcinoma in situ tissue. In the paper's terms, the cell subset or site label means: preinvasive adenocarcinoma in situ (AIS). The chain employs TRBV27 and TRBJ2-3; 6 matching bases give a weak D call of TRBD2. The DNA is as follows: TGTGCCAGCCGCCCCCGGAGGGATCCTACAGATACGCAGTATTTT. Protein translation: CASRPRRDPTDTQYF.